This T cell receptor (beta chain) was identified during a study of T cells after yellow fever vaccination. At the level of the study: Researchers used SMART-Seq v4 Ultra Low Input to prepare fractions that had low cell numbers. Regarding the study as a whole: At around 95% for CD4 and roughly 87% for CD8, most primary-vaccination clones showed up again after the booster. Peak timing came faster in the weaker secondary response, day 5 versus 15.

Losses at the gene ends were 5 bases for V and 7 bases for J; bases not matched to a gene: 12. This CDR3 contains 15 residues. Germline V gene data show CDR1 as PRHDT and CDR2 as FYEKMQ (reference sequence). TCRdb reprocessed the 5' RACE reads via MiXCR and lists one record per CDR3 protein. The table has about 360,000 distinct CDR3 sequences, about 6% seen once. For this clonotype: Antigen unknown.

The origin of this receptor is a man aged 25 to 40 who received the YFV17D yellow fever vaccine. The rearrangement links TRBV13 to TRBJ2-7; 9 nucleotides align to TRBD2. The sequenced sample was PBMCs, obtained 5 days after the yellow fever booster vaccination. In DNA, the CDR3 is TGTGCCAGCAGCCCACGAGGAGCGGGAGGAAGGGAGCAGTACTTC. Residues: CASSPRGAGGREQYF.